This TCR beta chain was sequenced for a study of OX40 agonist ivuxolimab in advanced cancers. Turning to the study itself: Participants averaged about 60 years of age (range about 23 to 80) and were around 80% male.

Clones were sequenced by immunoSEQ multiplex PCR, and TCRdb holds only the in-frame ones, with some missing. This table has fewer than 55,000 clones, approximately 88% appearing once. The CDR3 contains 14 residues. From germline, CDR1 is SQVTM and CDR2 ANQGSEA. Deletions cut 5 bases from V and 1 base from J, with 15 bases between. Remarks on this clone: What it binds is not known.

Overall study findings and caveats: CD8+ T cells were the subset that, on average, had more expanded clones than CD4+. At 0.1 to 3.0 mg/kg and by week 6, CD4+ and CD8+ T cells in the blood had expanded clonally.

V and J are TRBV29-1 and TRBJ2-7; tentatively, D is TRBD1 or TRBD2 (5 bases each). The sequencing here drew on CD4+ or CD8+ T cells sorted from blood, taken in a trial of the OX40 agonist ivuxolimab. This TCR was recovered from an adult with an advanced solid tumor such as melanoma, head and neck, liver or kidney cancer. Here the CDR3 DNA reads TGCAGCGTTAACTCGGGACGGACGTCCTACGAGCAGTACTTC. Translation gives CSVNSGRTSYEQYF.